The subject of this entry is one T cell receptor (beta chain). The source of the sample is a study of shared clonotypes between healthy human individuals. The data were produced by immunoSEQ multiplex PCR, yet TCRdb's version contains in-frame clones alone and is incomplete. The sample gives around 1.4 million clones, 98% to 99% of which show up once; 0.36% is in the top ten. The sequence was obtained from a man in his thirties or forties in good health. Sequenced input: naive CD4+ T cells sorted from blood. The sample's subset: CD45RA+ positively selected.

CDR3 nucleotide sequence: TGTGCCATCAGTGAGTCGGGGTTCGTCACCTACAATGAGCAGTTCTTC. This codes for CAISESGFVTYNEQFF. This chain links TRBV10-3 with TRBJ2-1; D ambiguous. Between the trimmed V and J ends, which lost 0 bases and 2 bases, there was a span of 11 bases. This CDR3 has 16 amino acids. Germline values: CDR1 ENHRY, CDR2 SYGVKD.